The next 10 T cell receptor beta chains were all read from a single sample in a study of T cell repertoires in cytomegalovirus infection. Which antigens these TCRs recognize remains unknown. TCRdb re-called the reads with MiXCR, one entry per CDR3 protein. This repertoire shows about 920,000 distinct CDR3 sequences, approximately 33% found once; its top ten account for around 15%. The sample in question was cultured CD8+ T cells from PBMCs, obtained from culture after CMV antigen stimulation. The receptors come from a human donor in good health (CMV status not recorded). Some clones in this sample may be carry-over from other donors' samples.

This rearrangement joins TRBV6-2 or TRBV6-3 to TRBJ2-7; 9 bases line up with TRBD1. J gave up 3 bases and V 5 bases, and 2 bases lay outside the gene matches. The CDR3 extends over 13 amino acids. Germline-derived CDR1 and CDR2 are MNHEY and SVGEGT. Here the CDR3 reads CASSRTGVYEQYF. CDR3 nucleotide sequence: TGTGCCAGCAGTCGGACAGGGGTCTACGAGCAGTACTTC.

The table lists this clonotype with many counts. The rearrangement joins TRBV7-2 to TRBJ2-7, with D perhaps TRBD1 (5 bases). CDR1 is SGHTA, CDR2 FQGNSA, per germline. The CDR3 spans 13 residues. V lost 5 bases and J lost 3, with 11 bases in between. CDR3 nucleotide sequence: TGTGCCAGCAGCCTCGACAGTTACTACGAGCAGTACGTC. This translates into CASSLDSYYEQYV.

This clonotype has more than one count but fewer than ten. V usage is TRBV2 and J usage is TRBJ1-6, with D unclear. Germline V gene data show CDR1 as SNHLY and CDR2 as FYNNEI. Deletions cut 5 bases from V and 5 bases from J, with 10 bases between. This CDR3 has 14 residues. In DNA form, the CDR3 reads TGTGCCAGCAGTCGCGGGCGGGATAATTCACCCCTCCACTTT. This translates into CASSRGRDNSPLHF.

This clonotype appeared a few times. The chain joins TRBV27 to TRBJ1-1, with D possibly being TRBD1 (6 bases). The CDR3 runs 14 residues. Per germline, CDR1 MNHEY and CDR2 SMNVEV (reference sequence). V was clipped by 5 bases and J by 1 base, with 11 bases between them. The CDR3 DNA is TGTGCCAGCAGTGATCAGGGGTGGAACACTGAAGCTTTCTTT. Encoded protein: CASSDQGWNTEAFF.

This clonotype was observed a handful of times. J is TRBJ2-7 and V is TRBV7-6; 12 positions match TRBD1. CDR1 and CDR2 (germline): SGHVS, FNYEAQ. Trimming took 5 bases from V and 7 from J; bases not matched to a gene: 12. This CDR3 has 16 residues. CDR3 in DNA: TGTGCCAGCAGCCCCGCCGGGCGGGACAGGGGGCTTGAGCAGTACTTC. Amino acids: CASSPAGRDRGLEQYF.

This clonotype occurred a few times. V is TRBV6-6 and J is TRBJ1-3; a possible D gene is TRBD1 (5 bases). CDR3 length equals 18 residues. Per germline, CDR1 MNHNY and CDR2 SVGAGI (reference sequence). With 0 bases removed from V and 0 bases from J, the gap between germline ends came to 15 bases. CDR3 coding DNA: TGTGCCAGCAGTTACTCGCGGGGACCCGGACTCTCTGGAAACACCATATATTTT. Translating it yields CASSYSRGPGLSGNTIYF.

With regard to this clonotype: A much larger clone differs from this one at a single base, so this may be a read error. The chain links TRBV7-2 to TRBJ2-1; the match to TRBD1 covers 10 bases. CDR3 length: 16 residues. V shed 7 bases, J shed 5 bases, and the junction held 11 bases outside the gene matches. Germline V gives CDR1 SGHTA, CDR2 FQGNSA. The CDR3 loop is CASNEHRDRGHNEQFF. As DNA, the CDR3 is TGTGCCAGCAACGAGCACCGGGACAGGGGTCACAATGAGCAGTTCTTC.

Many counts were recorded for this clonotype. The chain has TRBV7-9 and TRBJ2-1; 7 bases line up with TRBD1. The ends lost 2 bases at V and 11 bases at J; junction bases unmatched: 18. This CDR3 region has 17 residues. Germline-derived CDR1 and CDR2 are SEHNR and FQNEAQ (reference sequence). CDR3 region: CASSLRSGTAAVKQQFF. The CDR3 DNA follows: TGTGCCAGCAGCTTACGTTCCGGGACAGCGGCCGTCAAACAGCAGTTCTTC.

The CDR3 protein is CASGTARGYTF. The CDR3, as DNA: TGTGCCTCCGGGACGGCGAGGGGCTACACCTTC. The chain is built from TRBV7-2 and TRBJ1-2, with D possibly TRBD1 on 5 matching bases. Germline V gives CDR1 SGHTA, CDR2 FQGNSA. This CDR3 spans 11 amino acids. Trimming cost V 11 bases and J 8 bases, with 15 bases left between them. The full variable domain, its missing parts supplied by reference TRBV7-2 and TRBJ1-2, is GAGVSQSPSNKVTEKGKDVELRCDPISGHTALYWYRQSLGQGLEFLIYFQGNSAPDKSGLPSDRFSAERTGGSVSTLTIQRTQQEDSAVYLCASGTARGYTFGSGTRLTVV.

CDR3 amino acids: CASSFSFGNYTF. The CDR3 bases are TGTGCCAGCAGCTTTTCCTTTGGTAACTACACCTTC. The chain has TRBV7-8 and TRBJ1-2, with D uncertain. CDR3 size: 12 residues. The V gene lost 3 bases and the J gene lost 10 bases, with 12 bases spanning the gap. Germline V gives CDR1 SGHVS, CDR2 FQNEAQ.